The T cell receptor (beta chain) described here comes from a study of blood T cell repertoires in COVID-19. Turning to the study itself: Sites in the United States, Italy and Spain provided acute and convalescent COVID-19 samples. PBMCs, B-cell-depleted T cells, or T cells provided the cDNA or gDNA that made up the material.

The CDR3 is 14 residues long. Germline V gene data show CDR1 as SGHRS and CDR2 as YFSETQ. V was pared by 4 bases and J by 4 bases, with 4 bases of the junction left unmatched. Authors' processing steps: Estimated nucleated cell counts came from reference gene primer amplification. TCRdb's copy holds only in-frame clones and misses some; the assay was immunoSEQ multiplex PCR. The DNA gave D and trimming, while V, J and clone size come from that table. Counted here are some 250,000 clones, around 88% occurring once; the ten biggest clones make up 9% to 15%. Sequencing was carried out using peripheral blood. The chain uses TRBV5-1 and TRBJ2-1; 8 bases are a match to TRBD1. This TCR was recovered from a man older than 75 with acute or convalescent COVID-19. The CDR3 reads CASSPGQEYNEQFF. The CDR3 DNA reads as TGCGCCAGCAGCCCGGGACAGGAGTACAATGAGCAGTTCTTC.